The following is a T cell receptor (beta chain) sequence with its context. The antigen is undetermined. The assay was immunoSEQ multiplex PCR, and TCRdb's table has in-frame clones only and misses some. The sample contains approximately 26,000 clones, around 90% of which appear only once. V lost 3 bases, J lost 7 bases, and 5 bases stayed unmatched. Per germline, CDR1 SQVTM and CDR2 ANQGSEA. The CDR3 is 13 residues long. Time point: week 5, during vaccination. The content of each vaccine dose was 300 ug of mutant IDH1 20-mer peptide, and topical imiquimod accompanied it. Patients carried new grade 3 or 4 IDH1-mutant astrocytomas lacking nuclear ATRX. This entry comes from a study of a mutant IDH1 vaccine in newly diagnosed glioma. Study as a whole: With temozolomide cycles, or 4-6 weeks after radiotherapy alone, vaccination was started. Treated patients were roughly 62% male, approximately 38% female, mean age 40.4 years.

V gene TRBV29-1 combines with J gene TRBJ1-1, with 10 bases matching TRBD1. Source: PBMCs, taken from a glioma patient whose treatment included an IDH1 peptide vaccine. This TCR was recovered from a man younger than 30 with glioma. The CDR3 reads CSVEGTGVDEAFF. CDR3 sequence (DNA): TGCAGCGTTGAGGGGACAGGGGTGGATGAAGCTTTCTTT.